Listed here is a single T cell receptor beta chain. Its antigen is not identified. Repertoires were generated with immunoSEQ multiplex PCR, while TCRdb's copy carries only in-frame clones and drops some. The table lists around 80,000 clones, approximately 85% of them singletons. The CDR3 has 16 amino acids. V was clipped by 12 bases and J by 5 bases; unmatched bases: 15. Per germline, CDR1 KGHDR and CDR2 SFDVKD. This sample is part of a study of T cell responses to AZD1222 COVID-19 vaccine. Study-wide findings and caveats: Most donors were white British, females outnumbered males, and clonal diversity was possibly underestimated.

Sequencing used peripheral blood, obtained 28 days after the second AZD1222 dose. This receptor was taken from an adult who received the AZD1222 COVID-19 vaccine. This chain uses TRBV24-1 with TRBJ2-2, with 9 bases lining up with TRBD1. CDR3 DNA sequence: TGTGCCCCCCGTGCCCCCGGGACAGGGACGACCGGGGAGCTGTTTTTT. The encoded protein is CAPRAPGTGTTGELFF.